This T cell receptor (beta chain) was recovered during a study of a mutant IDH1 vaccine in newly diagnosed glioma. TCRdb's table, derived via immunoSEQ multiplex PCR, lists solely in-frame clones and lacks some. The sample has about 50,000 clones, around 84% seen once. Documented time point: week 47, end of study. Each dose of the vaccine consisted of 300 ug of mutant IDH1 20-mer peptide, with topical imiquimod. Trimming cost V 4 bases and J 1 base, with 16 bases left between them. Germline V gene lookup returns CDR1 MNHNS and CDR2 SASEGT. The CDR3 runs 16 residues. As to this clone: The antigen remains undetermined.

Sequenced material: PBMCs, taken from a glioma patient whose treatment included an IDH1 peptide vaccine. The genes are TRBV6-1 and TRBJ1-2; D call uncertain. The TCR sequence derives from a woman aged 25-40 years with glioma. Some clones in this sample may be carry-over from other donors' samples. The CDR3 reads CASSGHIGRGNYGYTF. Written as DNA, the CDR3 is TGTGCCAGCAGTGGACATATTGGACGGGGTAACTATGGCTACACCTTC.